Listed here is a single T cell receptor (beta chain). Its cognate antigen is unknown. Genomic DNA of every subset was divided equally among multiple immunoSEQ plates. Template for every sorted-subset replicate PCR totaled about 200 ng DNA, roughly 30,000 T cell genomes. The method was immunoSEQ multiplex PCR; TCRdb's version includes in-frame clones alone and lacks a portion of them. The sample gives about 2.1 million clones, around 93% of which show up once; roughly 1.7% is in the top ten. The data were taken from a study of shared clonotypes between healthy human individuals. Germline V gene sequence: CDR1 SGDLS, CDR2 YYNGEE. This CDR3 comprises 12 residues. V was cut by 3 bases and J by 7 bases, with 11 bases left in between. Study-wide results and caveats: Estimated clonotype richness was generally higher in naive than memory subsets.

It was CD45RO-negative cells, positively selected for CCR7, that made up naive CD8 cells, with terminally differentiated effector memory CD45RA+ cells excluded. Free of recent acute infections or vaccinations, the donors were healthy HIV-negative adults. The chain combines TRBV9 with TRBJ2-7; a weak D match, TRBD1 (5 bases). The sequence was collected from a man aged 18-30 years in good health. Some clones in this sample may be carry-over from other donors' samples. The sample consisted of naive CD8+ T cells from PBMCs. The CDR3, as DNA: TGTGCCAGCAGCGGTCTCCCAGGGGAGCAGTACTTC. It yields the protein CASSGLPGEQYF. The full variable domain, rest sourced from reference TRBV9 and TRBJ2-7, is DSGVTQTPKHLITATGQRVTLRCSPRSGDLSVYWYQQSLDQGLQFLIQYYNGEERAKGNILERFSAQQFPDLHSELNLSSLELGDSALYFCASSGLPGEQYFGPGTRLTVT.